These 8 T cell receptor beta chains were sequenced from one sample in a study of siplizumab effects on memory and regulatory T cells. Profiling relied on immunoSEQ multiplex PCR, and the TCRdb table lists in-frame clones only, not all of them. The top ten hold about 1.1% of the sample, which has around 94,000 clones, more than 85% seen once. The sample taken for sequencing was CD4+ T cells sorted from blood. These receptors all come from a human donor in good health.

This chain connects TRBV5-4 to TRBJ2-1; 8 nucleotides line up with TRBD2. The CDR3 is 17 amino acids. V lost 4 bases, J lost 4 bases, and 13 bases stayed unmatched. Germline loops: CDR1 SGHNT, CDR2 YYREEE (reference sequence). CDR3 sequence: CASSPWAGGSLYNEQFF. The CDR3 DNA reads as TGTGCCAGCAGCCCGTGGGCGGGAGGCTCCCTTTACAATGAGCAGTTCTTC.

This chain uses TRBV9 with TRBJ2-5, with 8 bases identical to TRBD2. This CDR3 is built from 15 residues. Germline assignment: CDR1 SGDLS and CDR2 YYNGEE. With 0 bases clipped from V and 8 bases from J, the junction kept 9 bases outside the gene matches. This CDR3 reads CASSVVPAGVQTQYF. The CDR3 DNA reads as TGTGCCAGCAGCGTAGTCCCAGCGGGAGTGCAAACCCAGTACTTC.

This clone came up once. V and J are TRBV16 and TRBJ2-7; D remains unclear. Trimming cost V 2 bases and J 3 bases, with 5 bases left between them. The CDR3 contains 12 residues. Per germline, CDR1 KGHSY and CDR2 FQNENV. The CDR3 DNA reads TGTGCCAGCAGCCAAGCGAGCTACGAGCAGTACTTC. Protein sequence: CASSQASYEQYF.

The V call is TRBV4-1, the J call TRBJ2-1, with 7 positions matching TRBD2. The germline V gene encodes CDR1 MGHRA and CDR2 YSYEKL. V shed 4 bases and J 0 bases; nucleotides not matched to a gene: 9. This CDR3 region has 17 residues. The CDR3 here is CASSPWTSQSSYNEQFF. The CDR3 DNA reads TGCGCCAGCAGCCCCTGGACTAGTCAGAGCTCCTACAATGAGCAGTTCTTC.

A note on this clone: The identical CDR3 is also encoded by other nucleotide sequences in the sample. This chain uses TRBV18 with TRBJ2-5; D is undetermined. CDR1 and CDR2 from the germline V gene are KGHSH and LQKENI. V shed 1 base and J shed 3 bases, with 0 bases lying between them. The CDR3 runs 11 residues. The CDR3 bases are TGTGCCAGCTCACCACAAGAGACCCAGTACTTC. Its protein product is CASSPQETQYF.

This chain links TRBV9 with TRBJ2-3; the match to TRBD2 covers 13 bases. The V gene's germline CDR1 is SGDLS and CDR2 YYNGEE. Trimming at V came to 7 bases and at J to 2 bases, leaving 4 bases not matched to a gene. The CDR3 runs 15 residues. This CDR3 reads CASGGLAGVTDTQYF. DNA for the CDR3: TGTGCCAGCGGCGGACTAGCGGGAGTCACAGATACGCAGTATTTT. Using reference TRBV9 and TRBJ2-3 for the parts outside the CDR3, the full variable domain is DSGVTQTPKHLITATGQRVTLRCSPRSGDLSVYWYQQSLDQGLQFLIQYYNGEERAKGNILERFSAQQFPDLHSELNLSSLELGDSALYFCASGGLAGVTDTQYFGPGTRLTVL.

The chain combines TRBV7-8 with TRBJ1-5; TRBD1 might be the D (5 bases). The germline V gene encodes CDR1 SGHVS and CDR2 FQNEAQ. With 0 bases removed from V and 6 bases from J, the gap between germline ends came to 12 bases. This CDR3 region has 15 residues. CDR3 coding DNA: TGTGCCAGCAGCTTAGCGCGGGGGGGACGTCAGCCCCAGCATTTT. It yields the protein CASSLARGGRQPQHF.

The chain joins TRBV5-1 to TRBJ1-4; TRBD1 matches at 7 bases. Germline values: CDR1 SGHRS, CDR2 YFSETQ. The V and J ends lost 4 bases and 8 bases, in that order; junction bases with no gene match: 11. The CDR3 contains 15 residues. The CDR3 DNA sequence: TGCGCCAGCAGCACGGGGACAGCCCAACGGGAAAAACTGTTTTTT. As protein: CASSTGTAQREKLFF.